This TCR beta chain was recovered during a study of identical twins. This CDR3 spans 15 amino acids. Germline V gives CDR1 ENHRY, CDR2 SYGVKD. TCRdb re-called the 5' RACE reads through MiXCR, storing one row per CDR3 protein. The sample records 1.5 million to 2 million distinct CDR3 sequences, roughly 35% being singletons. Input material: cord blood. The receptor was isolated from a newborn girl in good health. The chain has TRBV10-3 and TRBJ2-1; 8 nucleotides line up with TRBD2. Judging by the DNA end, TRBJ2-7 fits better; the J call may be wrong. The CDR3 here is CAISEAGLAGDEQYF. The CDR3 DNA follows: TGTGCCATCAGTGAAGCCGGACTAGCCGGGGATGAGCAGTACTTC.